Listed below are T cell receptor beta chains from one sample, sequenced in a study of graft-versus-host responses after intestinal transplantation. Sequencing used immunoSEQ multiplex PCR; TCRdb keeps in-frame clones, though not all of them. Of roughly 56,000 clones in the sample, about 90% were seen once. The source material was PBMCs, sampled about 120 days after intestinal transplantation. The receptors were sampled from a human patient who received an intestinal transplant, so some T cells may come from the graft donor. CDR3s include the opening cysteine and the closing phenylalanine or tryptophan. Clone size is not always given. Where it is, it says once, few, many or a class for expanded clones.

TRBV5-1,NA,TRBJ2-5,CASSLGPTGKQETQYF
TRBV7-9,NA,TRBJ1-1,CASSLVQGMREAFF
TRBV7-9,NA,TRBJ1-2,CASSPGTGSGYTF
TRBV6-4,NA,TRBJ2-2,CASSDRREAGELFF
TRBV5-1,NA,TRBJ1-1,CASSFLGGTEAFF
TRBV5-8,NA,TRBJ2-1,CASSLIPLAGPEQFF
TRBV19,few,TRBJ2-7,CASSMGQGWNEQYF
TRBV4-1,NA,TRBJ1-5,CASSQDSAGSNQPQHF
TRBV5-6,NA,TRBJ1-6,CASSFARAYSPLHF
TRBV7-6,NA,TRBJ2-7,CASSLGTGGTYEQYF
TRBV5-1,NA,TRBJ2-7,CASSLLAGSRGEQYF
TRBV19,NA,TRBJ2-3,CASKNTGSSTDTQYF
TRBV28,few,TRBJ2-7,CASSLLVGGSYEQYF
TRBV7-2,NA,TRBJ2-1,CASSLLLWGNEQFF
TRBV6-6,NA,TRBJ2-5,CASRIGSQGPGETQYF
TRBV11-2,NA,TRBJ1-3,CASSSDRGFFSGNTIYF
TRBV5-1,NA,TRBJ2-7,CASSPGLAEDEQYF
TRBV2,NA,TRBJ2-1,CASSTWTSFNNEQFF
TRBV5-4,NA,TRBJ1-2,CASSSPTAGRYGYTF
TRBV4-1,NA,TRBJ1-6,CASSQGQLRGSGNSPLHF
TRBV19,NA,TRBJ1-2,CASWDRKSSGYTF
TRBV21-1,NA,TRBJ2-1,CASRMTSGTDNEQFF